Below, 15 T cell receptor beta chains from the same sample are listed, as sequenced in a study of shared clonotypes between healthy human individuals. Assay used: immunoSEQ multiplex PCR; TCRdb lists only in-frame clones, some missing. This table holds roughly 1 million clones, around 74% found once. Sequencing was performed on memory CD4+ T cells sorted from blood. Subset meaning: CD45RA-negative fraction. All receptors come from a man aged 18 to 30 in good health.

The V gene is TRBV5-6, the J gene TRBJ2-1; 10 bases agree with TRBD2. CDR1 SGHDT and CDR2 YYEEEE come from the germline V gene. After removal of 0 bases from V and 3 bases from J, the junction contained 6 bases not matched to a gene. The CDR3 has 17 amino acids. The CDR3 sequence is CASSLETLAGVYNEQFF. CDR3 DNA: TGTGCCAGCAGCTTGGAAACCCTAGCGGGGGTCTACAATGAGCAGTTCTTC.

The DNA for the CDR3 is TGTGCCAGCAGCTCAACAGGAGAAAAACTGTTTTTT. Residues: CASSSTGEKLFF. V and J are TRBV7-6 and TRBJ1-4, with D possibly matching TRBD1 (5 bases). The CDR3 runs 12 residues. CDR1 is SGHVS, CDR2 FNYEAQ, per germline. Trimming cost V 4 bases and J 8 bases, with 8 bases left between them. The whole variable domain, filled in from reference TRBV7-6 and TRBJ1-4, reads GAGVSQSPRYKVTKRGQDVALRCDPISGHVSLYWYRQALGQGPEFLTYFNYEAQQDKSGLPNDRFSAERPEGSISTLTIQRTEQRDSAMYRCASSSTGEKLFFGSGTQLSVL.

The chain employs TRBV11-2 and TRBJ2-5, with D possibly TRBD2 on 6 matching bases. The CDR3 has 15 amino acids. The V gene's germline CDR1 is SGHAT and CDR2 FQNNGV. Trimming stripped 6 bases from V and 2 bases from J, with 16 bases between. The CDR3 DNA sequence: TGTGCCAGCAGGGGACTCACGGGGTTACAAGAGACCCAGTACTTC. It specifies CASRGLTGLQETQYF.

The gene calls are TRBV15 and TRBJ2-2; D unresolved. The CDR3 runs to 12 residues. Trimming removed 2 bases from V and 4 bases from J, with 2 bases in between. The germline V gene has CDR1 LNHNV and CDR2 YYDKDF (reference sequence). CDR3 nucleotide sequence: TGTGCCACCAGCAGACCCACCGGGGAGCTGTTTTTT. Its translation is CATSRPTGELFF. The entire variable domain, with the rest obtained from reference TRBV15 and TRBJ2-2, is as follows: DAMVIQNPRYQVTQFGKPVTLSCSQTLNHNVMYWYQQKSSQAPKLLFHYYDKDFNNEADTPDNFQSRRPNTSFCFLDIRSPGLGDTAMYLCATSRPTGELFFGEGSRLTVL.

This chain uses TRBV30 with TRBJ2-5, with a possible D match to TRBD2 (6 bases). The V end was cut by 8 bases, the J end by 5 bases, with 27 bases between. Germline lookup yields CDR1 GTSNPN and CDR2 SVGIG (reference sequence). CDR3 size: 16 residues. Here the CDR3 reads CALNDFPASEGETQYF. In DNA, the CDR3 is TGTGCCCTCAACGACTTCCCAGCTAGCGAGGGGGAGACCCAGTACTTC.

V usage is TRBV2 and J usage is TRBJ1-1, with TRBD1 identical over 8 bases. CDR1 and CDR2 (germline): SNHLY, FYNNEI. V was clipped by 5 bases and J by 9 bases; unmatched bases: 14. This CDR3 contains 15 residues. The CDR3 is CASSPRPPGGRQAFF. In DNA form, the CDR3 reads TGTGCCAGCAGTCCCCGACCCCCAGGGGGCCGGCAAGCTTTCTTT.

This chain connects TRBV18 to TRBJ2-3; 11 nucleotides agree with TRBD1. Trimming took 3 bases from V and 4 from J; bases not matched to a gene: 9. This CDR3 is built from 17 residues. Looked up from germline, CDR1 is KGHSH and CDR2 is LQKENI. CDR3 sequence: CASSPPRGQGAPDTQYF. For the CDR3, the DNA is TGTGCCAGCTCACCGCCCCGCGGACAGGGGGCACCAGATACGCAGTATTTT.

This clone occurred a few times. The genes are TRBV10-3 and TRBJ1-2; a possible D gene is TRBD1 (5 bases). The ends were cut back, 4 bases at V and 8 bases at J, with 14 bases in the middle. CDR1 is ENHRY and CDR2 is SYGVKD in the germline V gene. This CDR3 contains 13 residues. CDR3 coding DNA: TGTGCCATCAGTGCGGGGCCGCGGCGGGGCTACACCTTC. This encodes CAISAGPRRGYTF.

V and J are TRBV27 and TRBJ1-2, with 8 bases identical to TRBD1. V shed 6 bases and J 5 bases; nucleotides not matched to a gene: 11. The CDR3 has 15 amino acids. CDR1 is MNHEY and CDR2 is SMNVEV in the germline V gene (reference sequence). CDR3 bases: TGTGCCAGCAGCTTTACCGGGACAGGAGGTTATGGCTACACCTTC. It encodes CASSFTGTGGYGYTF.

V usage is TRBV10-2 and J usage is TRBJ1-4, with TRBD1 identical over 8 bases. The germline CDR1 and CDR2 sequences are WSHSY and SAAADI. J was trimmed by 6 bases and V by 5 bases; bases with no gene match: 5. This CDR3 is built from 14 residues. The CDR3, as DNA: TGCGCCAGCAGTCAAACAGGGGGTTATGAAAAACTGTTTTTT. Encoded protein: CASSQTGGYEKLFF.

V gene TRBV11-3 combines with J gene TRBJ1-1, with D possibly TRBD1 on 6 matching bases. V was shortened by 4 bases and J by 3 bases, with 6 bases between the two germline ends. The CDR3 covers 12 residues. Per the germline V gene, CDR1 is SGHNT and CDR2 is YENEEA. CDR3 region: CASSSGDTEAFF. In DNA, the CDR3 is TGTGCCAGCAGCTCAGGGGACACTGAAGCTTTCTTT.

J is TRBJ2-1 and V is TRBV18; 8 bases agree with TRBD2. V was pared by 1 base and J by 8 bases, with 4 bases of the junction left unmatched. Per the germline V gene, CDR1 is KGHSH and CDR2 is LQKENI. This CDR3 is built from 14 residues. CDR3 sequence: CASSPQGRGDEQFF. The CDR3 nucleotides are TGTGCCAGCTCACCACAAGGGCGGGGGGATGAGCAGTTCTTC.

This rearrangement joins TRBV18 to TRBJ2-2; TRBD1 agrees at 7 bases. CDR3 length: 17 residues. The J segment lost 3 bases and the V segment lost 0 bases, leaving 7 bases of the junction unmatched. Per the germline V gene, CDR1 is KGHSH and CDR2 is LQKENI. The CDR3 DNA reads TGTGCCAGCTCACCACCAGGGGGCGATCCATACACCGGGGAGCTGTTTTTT. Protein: CASSPPGGDPYTGELFF. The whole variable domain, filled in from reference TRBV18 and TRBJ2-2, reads NAGVMQNPRHLVRRRGQEARLRCSPMKGHSHVYWYRQLPEEGLKFMVYLQKENIIDESGMPKERFSAEFPKEGPSILRIQQVVRGDSAAYFCASSPPGGDPYTGELFFGEGSRLTVL.

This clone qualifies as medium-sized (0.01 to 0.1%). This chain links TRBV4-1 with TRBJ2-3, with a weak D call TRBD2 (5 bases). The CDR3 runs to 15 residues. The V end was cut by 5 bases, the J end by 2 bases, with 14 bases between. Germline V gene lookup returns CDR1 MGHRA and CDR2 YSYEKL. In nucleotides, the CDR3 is TGCGCCAGCAGCTCCGGACTGATATCCACAGATACGCAGTATTTT. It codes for CASSSGLISTDTQYF.

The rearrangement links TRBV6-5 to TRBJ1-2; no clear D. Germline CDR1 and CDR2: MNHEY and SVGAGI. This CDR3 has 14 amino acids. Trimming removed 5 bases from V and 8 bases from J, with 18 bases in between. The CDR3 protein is CASSTGPAPYGYTF. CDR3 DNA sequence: TGTGCCAGCAGTACTGGCCCCGCTCCGTACGGCTACACCTTC.